The 29 T cell receptor beta chains below were found in one sample sequenced in a study of beta chain features in type 1 diabetes. Expressed TCRB transcripts were sequenced, since all the RNA that had been isolated was reverse transcribed. The table came from immunoSEQ multiplex PCR; TCRdb's copy has only in-frame clones and leaves some out. The table records approximately 150,000 clones, over 7.5% of them present only once. What was sequenced was central memory CD4+ T cells from blood. These receptors all come from a young woman in good health.

This clone was seen many times. The gene calls are TRBV9 and TRBJ2-1; D uncertain. Germline CDR1 is SGDLS and CDR2 is YYNGEE. The CDR3 is made up of 15 amino acids. The ends were cut back, 0 bases at V and 0 bases at J, with 7 bases in the middle. In nucleotides, the CDR3 is TGTGCCAGCAGCGTAGAACTGAGCTCCTACAATGAGCAGTTCTTC. This gives the protein CASSVELSSYNEQFF. The variable domain in full, with the rest retrieved from reference TRBV9 and TRBJ2-1, is DSGVTQTPKHLITATGQRVTLRCSPRSGDLSVYWYQQSLDQGLQFLIQYYNGEERAKGNILERFSAQQFPDLHSELNLSSLELGDSALYFCASSVELSSYNEQFFGPGTRLTVL.

The rearrangement uses TRBV6-5 and TRBJ1-2; D is possibly TRBD1 (5 bases). The CDR3 length is 12 residues. The V end lost 6 bases, the J end lost 7 bases, and 12 bases lay between the germline ends. CDR1 is MNHEY, CDR2 SVGAGI, per germline. CDR3 loop: CASSPEGAGYTF. CDR3 coding DNA: TGTGCCAGCAGCCCCGAAGGGGCTGGCTACACCTTC.

V usage is TRBV7-3 and J usage is TRBJ2-3; D gene unclear. V was shortened by 1 base and J by 4 bases, with 12 bases between the two germline ends. This CDR3 is built from 15 residues. CDR1 is SGHTA, CDR2 FQGTGA, per germline. The CDR3 region has the DNA TGTGCCAGCAGCTTAAATGGGCCCTTCGCAGATACGCAGTATTTT. It yields the protein CASSLNGPFADTQYF.

The gene calls are TRBV30 and TRBJ1-2; unclear D gene. CDR3 size: 13 residues. Trimming removed 3 bases at V and 0 bases at J, with 8 bases between. Germline CDR1 reads GTSNPN; CDR2 reads SVGIG (reference sequence). As DNA, the CDR3 is TGTGCCTGGAGAGGAGCGGCTAACTATGGCTACACCTTC. The encoded protein is CAWRGAANYGYTF. The variable domain in full, completed from reference TRBV30 and TRBJ1-2, reads SQTIHQWPATLVQPVGSPLSLECTVEGTSNPNLYWYRQAAGRGLQLLFYSVGIGQISSEVPQNLSASRPQDRQFILSSKKLLLSDSGFYLCAWRGAANYGYTFGSGTRLTVV.

The rearrangement links TRBV10-3 to TRBJ1-5; D is unclear. The germline CDR1 and CDR2 sequences are ENHRY and SYGVKD. This CDR3 region has 14 residues. V was trimmed by 4 bases and J by 6 bases, leaving 13 bases between them. As DNA, the CDR3 is TGTGCCATCAGTGGTGGGTCGGGAGGTCAGCCCCAGCATTTT. This encodes CAISGGSGGQPQHF.

This clone showed up many times. The chain uses TRBV19 and TRBJ2-3; unclear D gene. CDR1 and CDR2 (germline): LNHDA, SQIVND (reference sequence). Trimming stripped 5 bases from V and 0 bases from J, with 9 bases between. This CDR3 region has 14 residues. In nucleotides, the CDR3 is TGTGCCAGTAGTGATGCGTCTAGCACAGATACGCAGTATTTT. Encoded protein: CASSDASSTDTQYF. Based on the CDR3 plus reference TRBV19 and TRBJ2-3, the full variable domain is DGGITQSPKYLFRKEGQNVTLSCEQNLNHDAMYWYRQDPGQGLRLIYYSQIVNDFQKGDIAEGYSVSREKKESFPLTVTSAQKNPTAFYLCASSDASSTDTQYFGPGTRLTVL.

V gene TRBV6-6 combines with J gene TRBJ1-1, with D possibly matching TRBD1 (5 bases). Trimming pared 8 bases from V and 5 bases from J, leaving 15 bases between. The CDR3 is made up of 13 amino acids. The germline V gene has CDR1 MNHNY and CDR2 SVGAGI (reference sequence). CDR3: CASARGEETEAFF. The CDR3 DNA sequence: TGTGCCAGCGCTAGGGGCGAGGAGACTGAAGCTTTCTTT.

This chain uses TRBV7-3 with TRBJ2-1; TRBD2 matches 12 bases. After removal of 3 bases from V and 7 bases from J, the junction contained 7 bases not matched to a gene. CDR3 length: 16 amino acids. CDR1 and CDR2 from the germline V gene are SGHTA and FQGTGA. This chain's CDR3 is CASSLHGLAGQNEQFF. CDR3 in DNA: TGTGCCAGCAGCTTGCACGGACTAGCGGGGCAAAATGAGCAGTTCTTC.

There are a few counts of this clone. The J gene is TRBJ2-6, the V gene TRBV19; D remains unclear. V was cut by 5 bases and J by 3 bases, with 8 bases left in between. In germline, CDR1 is LNHDA, CDR2 SQIVND (reference sequence). The CDR3 loop spans 14 amino acids. The DNA for the CDR3 is TGTGCCAGTAGTCCTGTCGGTGGGGCCAACGTCCTGACTTTC. Protein: CASSPVGGANVLTF.

Of note for this clone: Germline is not matched at one junction end, which may reflect a read error. The rearrangement links TRBV7-6 to TRBJ2-1, with 10 nucleotides matching TRBD2. CDR1 is SGHVS, CDR2 FNYEAQ, per germline. The CDR3 is made up of 15 amino acids. The CDR3 protein is CASSVAGGFYNEQFF. CDR3 sequence (DNA): TGTGCCAGCAGCGTAGCGGGGGGTTTCTACAATGAGCAGTTCTTC.

The chain employs TRBV12-5 and TRBJ1-6, with no clear D. The CDR3 runs to 13 residues. The germline V and J ends were trimmed by 1 base and 11 bases, with 9 bases remaining between them. Germline V lookup: CDR1 LGHNT, CDR2 FRNRAP. The CDR3: CASGLDELAPLHF. CDR3 nucleotide sequence: TGTGCTAGTGGTTTGGACGAGCTGGCACCCCTCCACTTT.

The J gene is TRBJ2-4, the V gene TRBV2, with D maybe TRBD1 (6 bases). The CDR3 is 14 amino acids. Germline V lookup: CDR1 SNHLY, CDR2 FYNNEI. The V end was cut by 3 bases, the J end by 6 bases, with 12 bases between. The CDR3 reads CASSDTGQRNIQYF. The CDR3 DNA sequence: TGTGCCAGCAGTGATACAGGGCAGAGAAACATTCAGTACTTC.

A few counts support this clone. CDR3 in amino acids: CASSVYSGQNEQFF. The CDR3 DNA reads as TGTGCCAGCAGCGTCTACTCGGGACAGAATGAGCAGTTCTTC. The J gene is TRBJ2-1, the V gene TRBV9, with 7 nucleotides matching TRBD1. CDR1 is SGDLS and CDR2 is YYNGEE in the germline V gene. The V gene end was trimmed by 2 bases and the J gene end by 7 bases; junction bases not matched to a gene: 6. There are 14 residues in the CDR3.

This clone has just a few counts. The chain employs TRBV30 and TRBJ2-2, with D tentatively TRBD1 (5 bases). Germline values: CDR1 GTSNPN, CDR2 SVGIG (reference sequence). The CDR3 is made up of 15 amino acids. With 0 bases removed from V and 4 bases from J, the gap between germline ends came to 12 bases. CDR3 sequence reads: CAWSVGLVGTGELFF. Written as DNA, the CDR3 is TGTGCCTGGAGTGTGGGGCTAGTCGGCACCGGGGAGCTGTTTTTT. Based on the CDR3 plus reference TRBV30 and TRBJ2-2, the full variable domain is SQTIHQWPATLVQPVGSPLSLECTVEGTSNPNLYWYRQAAGRGLQLLFYSVGIGQISSEVPQNLSASRPQDRQFILSSKKLLLSDSGFYLCAWSVGLVGTGELFFGEGSRLTVL.

This clone was found many times. This chain connects TRBV30 to TRBJ2-7; 7 bases fit TRBD1. Per germline, CDR1 GTSNPN and CDR2 SVGIG (reference sequence). Trimming took 2 bases from V and 5 from J; bases not matched to a gene: 3. The CDR3 is 12 amino acids. This chain's CDR3 is CAWSQGVDEQYF. The CDR3 DNA reads TGTGCCTGGAGTCAGGGGGTCGACGAGCAGTACTTC. Complete variable domain (other parts from reference TRBV30 and TRBJ2-7): SQTIHQWPATLVQPVGSPLSLECTVEGTSNPNLYWYRQAAGRGLQLLFYSVGIGQISSEVPQNLSASRPQDRQFILSSKKLLLSDSGFYLCAWSQGVDEQYFGPGTRLTVT.

The rearrangement joins TRBV6-6 to TRBJ2-7, with D possibly TRBD2 on 5 matching bases. Germline lookup yields CDR1 MNHNY and CDR2 SVGAGI (reference sequence). Between the trimmed V and J ends, which lost 5 bases and 5 bases, there was a span of 16 bases. This CDR3 is 14 amino acids long. This CDR3 reads CASSPPEGLDEQYF. The CDR3 DNA reads as TGTGCCAGCAGTCCCCCCGAGGGTCTCGACGAGCAGTACTTC.

Written as DNA, the CDR3 is TGTGCCATCCCCCGAGAGACTAGCGGGGGGAATGAGCAGTTCTTC. This sequence encodes CAIPRETSGGNEQFF. V usage is TRBV10-3 and J usage is TRBJ2-1; TRBD2 aligns across 13 bases. Germline V lookup: CDR1 ENHRY, CDR2 SYGVKD. The V segment lost 8 bases and the J segment 7 bases; nucleotides outside the gene matches: 8. CDR3 length: 15 residues.

This clone was detected only a few times. Relative to the germline gene, one junction end is altered; a read error may explain this. This rearrangement joins TRBV6-1 to TRBJ2-1; 10 bases agree with TRBD2. Per germline, CDR1 MNHNS and CDR2 SASEGT. The CDR3 covers 15 residues. The CDR3 bases are TGTGCCATCAGTGAGATGGCTAGCGGGAGCAATGAGCAGTTCTTC. This translates into CAISEMASGSNEQFF.

This chain joins TRBV6-8 and TRBJ2-6; maybe TRBD2 (6 bases). The germline gives CDR1 MNHGY, CDR2 SAAAGT. There are 19 residues in the CDR3. V was trimmed by 2 bases and J by 0 bases, leaving 17 bases between them. In DNA, the CDR3 is TGTGCCAGCAGTTACGTCCCCCGGGACTCAACCTCTGGGGCCAACGTCCTGACTTTC. Amino acids: CASSYVPRDSTSGANVLTF.

This clone has a count of ten or more. The chain links TRBV5-1 to TRBJ1-5; no firm D call. V was clipped by 3 bases and J by 3 bases, with 13 bases between them. The CDR3 runs 15 residues. The germline CDR1 and CDR2 sequences are SGHRS and YFSETQ. In nucleotides, the CDR3 is TGCGCCAGCAGCTCCTTACCCGGAGTCAATCAGCCCCAGCATTTT. This gives the protein CASSSLPGVNQPQHF.

The genes are TRBV9 and TRBJ2-6; 7 nucleotides agree with TRBD2. Germline-derived CDR1 and CDR2 are SGDLS and YYNGEE. V shed 0 bases and J 0 bases; nucleotides not matched to a gene: 9. CDR3 length: 19 amino acids. The CDR3 DNA sequence: TGTGCCAGCAGCGTAGCTCCAGCGGGATTCAGCTCTGGGGCCAACGTCCTGACTTTC. It codes for CASSVAPAGFSSGANVLTF.

This clone was seen more than once but under ten times. V gene TRBV7-2 combines with J gene TRBJ2-5, with TRBD2 as a possible D gene (5 bases). Looked up from germline, CDR1 is SGHTA and CDR2 is FQGNSA. Trimming stripped 8 bases from V and 1 base from J, with 11 bases between. This CDR3 is 13 amino acids long. CDR3 residues: CASRGPSQETQYF. For the CDR3, the DNA is TGTGCCAGCCGCGGGCCCTCCCAAGAGACCCAGTACTTC.

The chain joins TRBV29-1 to TRBJ2-3, with D perhaps matching TRBD2 (6 bases). The CDR3 length is 13 residues. V shed 4 bases and J shed 6 bases, with 14 bases lying between them. The germline gives CDR1 SQVTM, CDR2 ANQGSEA. The CDR3 DNA follows: TGCAGCGTTGGCTGGACTACCGAGGATACGCAGTATTTT. It encodes CSVGWTTEDTQYF.

A few counts support this clone. This rearrangement joins TRBV4-3 to TRBJ1-5; D is perhaps TRBD1 (5 bases). The germline gives CDR1 LGHNA, CDR2 YSLEER. With 8 bases removed from V and 0 bases from J, the gap between germline ends came to 14 bases. The CDR3 runs to 15 residues. The CDR3 DNA sequence: TGCGCCAGCGGAGAAGGGGTGGCTAGCAATCAGCCCCAGCATTTT. This codes for CASGEGVASNQPQHF.

This clone was observed a handful of times. The chain is built from TRBV7-2 and TRBJ1-2; D not certain. The CDR3 is 15 amino acids. V lost 5 bases, J lost 0 bases, and 13 bases lay in between. CDR1 is SGHTA, CDR2 FQGNSA, per germline. Written as DNA, the CDR3 is TGTGCCAGCAGCATATCTTCGGGAGCTAACTATGGCTACACCTTC. Protein product: CASSISSGANYGYTF.

This clone was seen more than once but under ten times. The rearrangement joins TRBV7-9 to TRBJ2-5; no clear D gene. The germline CDR1 and CDR2 sequences are SEHNR and FQNEAQ (reference sequence). V was shortened by 3 bases and J by 7 bases, with 9 bases between the two germline ends. The CDR3 totals 12 residues. Written as DNA, the CDR3 is TGTGCCAGCAGCTTTATATCGGGGACCCAGTACTTC. Translating it yields CASSFISGTQYF.

This clone has more than one count but fewer than ten. The chain links TRBV6-5 to TRBJ1-4; maybe TRBD1 (6 bases). Germline CDR1 is MNHEY and CDR2 is SVGAGI. There are 14 residues in the CDR3. The V gene lost 6 bases and the J gene lost 6 bases, with 14 bases spanning the gap. CDR3 protein: CASSPRQAHEKLFF. CDR3 in DNA: TGTGCCAGCAGCCCCAGACAGGCCCATGAAAAACTGTTTTTT.

This clone has a count of ten or more. Within the sample, other DNA sequences also encode this same CDR3. This sequence joins TRBV2 and TRBJ1-1; D may be TRBD1 (6 bases). CDR1 is SNHLY, CDR2 FYNNEI, per germline. V lost 4 bases to trimming and J lost 4 bases, with 10 bases between them. This CDR3 is 13 amino acids long. CDR3 DNA: TGTGCCAGCAGTGCAGGGGAAGGCACTGAAGCTTTCTTT. Translating it yields CASSAGEGTEAFF.

This clone was seen only a few times. V usage is TRBV11-2 and J usage is TRBJ1-2; D is possibly TRBD1 (5 bases). V was pared by 2 bases and J by 8 bases, with 12 bases between. Germline V gene data show CDR1 as SGHAT and CDR2 as FQNNGV. The CDR3 length is 13 residues. The CDR3 DNA follows: TGTGCCAGCAGCTTATCTGGGGGGAACGGCTACACCTTC. Translation: CASSLSGGNGYTF.